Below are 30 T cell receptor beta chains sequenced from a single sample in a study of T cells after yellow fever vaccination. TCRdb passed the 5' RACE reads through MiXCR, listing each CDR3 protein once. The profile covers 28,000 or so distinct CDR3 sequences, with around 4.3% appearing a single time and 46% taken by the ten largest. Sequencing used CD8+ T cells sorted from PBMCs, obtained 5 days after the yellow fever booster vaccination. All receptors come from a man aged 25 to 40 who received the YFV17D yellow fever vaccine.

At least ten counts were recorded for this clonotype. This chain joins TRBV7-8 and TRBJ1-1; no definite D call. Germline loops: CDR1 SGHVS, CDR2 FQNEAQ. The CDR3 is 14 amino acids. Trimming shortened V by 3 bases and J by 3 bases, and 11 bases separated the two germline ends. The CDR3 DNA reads TGTGCCAGCAGCTTCGGAGAGGATTACACTGAAGCTTTCTTT. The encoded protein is CASSFGEDYTEAFF. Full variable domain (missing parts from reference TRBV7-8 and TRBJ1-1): GAGVSQSPRYKVAKRGQDVALRCDPISGHVSLFWYQQALGQGPEFLTYFQNEAQLDKSGLPSDRFFAERPEGSVSTLKIQRTQQEDSAVYLCASSFGEDYTEAFFGQGTRLTVV.

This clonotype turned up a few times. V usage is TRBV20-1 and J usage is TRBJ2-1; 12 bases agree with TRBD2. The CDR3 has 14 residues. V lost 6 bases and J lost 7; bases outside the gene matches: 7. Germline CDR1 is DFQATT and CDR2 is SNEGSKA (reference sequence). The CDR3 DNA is TGCAGTGCCTTACTAGCGGGAGGTCTAAATGAGCAGTTCTTC. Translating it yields CSALLAGGLNEQFF.

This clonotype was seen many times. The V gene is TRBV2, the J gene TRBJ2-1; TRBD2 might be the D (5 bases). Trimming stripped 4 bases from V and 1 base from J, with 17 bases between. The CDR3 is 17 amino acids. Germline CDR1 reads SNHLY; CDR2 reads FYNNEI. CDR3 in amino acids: CASSGRLGTGSYNEQFF. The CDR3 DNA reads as TGTGCCAGCAGTGGAAGGCTGGGAACGGGATCCTACAATGAGCAGTTCTTC.

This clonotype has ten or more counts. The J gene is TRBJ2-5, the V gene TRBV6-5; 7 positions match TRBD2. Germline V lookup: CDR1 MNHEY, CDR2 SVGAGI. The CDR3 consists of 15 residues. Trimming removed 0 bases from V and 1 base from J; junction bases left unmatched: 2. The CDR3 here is CASSYSPSGQETQYF. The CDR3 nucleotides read TGTGCCAGCAGTTACTCGCCTAGCGGCCAAGAGACCCAGTACTTC.

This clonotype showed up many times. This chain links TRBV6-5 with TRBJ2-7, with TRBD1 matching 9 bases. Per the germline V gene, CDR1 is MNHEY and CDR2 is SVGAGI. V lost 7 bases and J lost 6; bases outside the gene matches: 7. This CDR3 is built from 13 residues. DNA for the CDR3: TGTGCCAGCACTCCGGGACAGGGTATCGAGCAGTACTTC. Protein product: CASTPGQGIEQYF.

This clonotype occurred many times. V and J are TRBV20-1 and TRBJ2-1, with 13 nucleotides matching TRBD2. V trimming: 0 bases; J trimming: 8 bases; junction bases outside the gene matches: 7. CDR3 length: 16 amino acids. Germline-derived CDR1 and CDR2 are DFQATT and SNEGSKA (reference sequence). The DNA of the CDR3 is TGCAGTGCTAGAGAACCCGGACTAGCGGGAGAGCATGAGCAGTTCTTC. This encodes CSAREPGLAGEHEQFF.

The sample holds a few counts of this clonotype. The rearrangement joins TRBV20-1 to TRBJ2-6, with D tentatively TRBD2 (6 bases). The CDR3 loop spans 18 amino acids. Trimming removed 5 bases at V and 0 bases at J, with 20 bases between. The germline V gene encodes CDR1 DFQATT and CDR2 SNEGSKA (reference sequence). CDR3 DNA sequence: TGCAGTGCTCTCAAAGCTGAAACTAGCCTCTCTGGGGCCAACGTCCTGACTTTC. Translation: CSALKAETSLSGANVLTF.

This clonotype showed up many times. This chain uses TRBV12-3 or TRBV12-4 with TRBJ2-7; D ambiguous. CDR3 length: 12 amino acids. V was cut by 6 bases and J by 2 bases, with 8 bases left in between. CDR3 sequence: CASRLGTYEQYF. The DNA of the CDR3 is TGTGCCAGCAGATTGGGGACCTACGAGCAGTACTTC.

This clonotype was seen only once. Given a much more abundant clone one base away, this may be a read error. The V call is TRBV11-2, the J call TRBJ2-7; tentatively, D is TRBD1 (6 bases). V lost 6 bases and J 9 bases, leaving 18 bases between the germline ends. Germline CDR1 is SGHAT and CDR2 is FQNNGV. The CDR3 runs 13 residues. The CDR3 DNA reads TGTGCCAGCAGTTGGGACACTGACTGGGGGCAGTACTTC. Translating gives CASSWDTDWGQYF.

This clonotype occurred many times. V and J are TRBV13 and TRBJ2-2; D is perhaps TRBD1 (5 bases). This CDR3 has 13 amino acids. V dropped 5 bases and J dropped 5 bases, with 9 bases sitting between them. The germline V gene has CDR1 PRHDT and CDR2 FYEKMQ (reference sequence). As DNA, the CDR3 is TGTGCCAGCAGCCGTCAGGGAACCGGGGAGCTGTTTTTT. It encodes CASSRQGTGELFF.

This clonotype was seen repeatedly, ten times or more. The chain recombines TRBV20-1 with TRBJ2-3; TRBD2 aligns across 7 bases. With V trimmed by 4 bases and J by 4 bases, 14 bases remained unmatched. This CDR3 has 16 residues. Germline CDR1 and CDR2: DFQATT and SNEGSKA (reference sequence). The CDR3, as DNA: TGCAGTGCTATCGACCTGACTAGCACGAGACCAGATACGCAGTATTTT. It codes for CSAIDLTSTRPDTQYF.

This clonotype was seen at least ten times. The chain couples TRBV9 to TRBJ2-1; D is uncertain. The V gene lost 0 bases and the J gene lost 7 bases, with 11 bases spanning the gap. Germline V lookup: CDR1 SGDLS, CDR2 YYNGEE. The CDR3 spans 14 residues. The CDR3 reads CASSVDSLGNEQFF. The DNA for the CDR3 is TGTGCCAGCAGCGTAGACTCCCTCGGGAATGAGCAGTTCTTC. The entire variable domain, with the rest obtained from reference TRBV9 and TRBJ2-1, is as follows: DSGVTQTPKHLITATGQRVTLRCSPRSGDLSVYWYQQSLDQGLQFLIQYYNGEERAKGNILERFSAQQFPDLHSELNLSSLELGDSALYFCASSVDSLGNEQFFGPGTRLTVL.

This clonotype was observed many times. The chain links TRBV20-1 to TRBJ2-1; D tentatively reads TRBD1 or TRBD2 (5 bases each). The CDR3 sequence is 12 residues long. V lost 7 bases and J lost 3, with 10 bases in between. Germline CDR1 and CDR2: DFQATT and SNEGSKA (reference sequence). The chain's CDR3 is CSGGGSYNEQFF. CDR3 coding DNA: TGCAGTGGTGGGGGAAGCTACAATGAGCAGTTCTTC.

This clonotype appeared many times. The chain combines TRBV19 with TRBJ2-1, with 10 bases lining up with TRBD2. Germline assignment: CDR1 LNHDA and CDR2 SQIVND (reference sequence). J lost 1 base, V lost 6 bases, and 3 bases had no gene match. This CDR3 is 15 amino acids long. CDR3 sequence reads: CASSRTSGSYNEQFF. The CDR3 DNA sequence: TGTGCCAGTAGCCGGACTAGCGGTTCCTACAATGAGCAGTTCTTC.

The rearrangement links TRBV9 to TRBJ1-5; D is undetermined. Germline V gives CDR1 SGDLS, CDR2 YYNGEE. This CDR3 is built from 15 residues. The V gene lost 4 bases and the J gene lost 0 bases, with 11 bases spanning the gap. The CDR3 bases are TGTGCCAGCAGCCTATCATCCGATAGCAATCAGCCCCAGCATTTT. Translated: CASSLSSDSNQPQHF.

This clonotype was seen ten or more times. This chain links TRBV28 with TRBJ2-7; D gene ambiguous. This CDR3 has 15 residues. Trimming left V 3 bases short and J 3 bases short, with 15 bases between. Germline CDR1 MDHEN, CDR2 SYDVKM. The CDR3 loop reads CASSFRLGSGYEQYF. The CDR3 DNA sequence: TGTGCCAGCAGTTTTCGTCTTGGTTCTGGCTACGAGCAGTACTTC.

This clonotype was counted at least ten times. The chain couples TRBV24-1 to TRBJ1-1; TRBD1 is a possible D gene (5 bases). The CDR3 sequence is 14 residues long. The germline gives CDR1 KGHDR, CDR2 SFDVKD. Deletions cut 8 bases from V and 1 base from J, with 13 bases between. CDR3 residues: CATTSGQGNTEAFF. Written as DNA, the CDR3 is TGTGCCACCACCTCCGGGCAGGGGAACACTGAAGCTTTCTTT.

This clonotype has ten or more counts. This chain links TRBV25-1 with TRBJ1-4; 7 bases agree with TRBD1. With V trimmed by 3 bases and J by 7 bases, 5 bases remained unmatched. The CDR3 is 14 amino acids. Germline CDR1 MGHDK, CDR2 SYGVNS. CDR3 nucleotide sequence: TGTGCCAGCAGTGATTTTCAGGGGGGTGAAAAACTGTTTTTT. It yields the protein CASSDFQGGEKLFF.

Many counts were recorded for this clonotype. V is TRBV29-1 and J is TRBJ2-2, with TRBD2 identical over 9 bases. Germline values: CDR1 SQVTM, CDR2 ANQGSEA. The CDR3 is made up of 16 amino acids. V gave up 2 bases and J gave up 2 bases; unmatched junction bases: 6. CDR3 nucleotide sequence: TGCAGCGTTGAAAGGGTAGCGGGAGAAAACACCGGGGAGCTGTTTTTT. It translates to CSVERVAGENTGELFF.

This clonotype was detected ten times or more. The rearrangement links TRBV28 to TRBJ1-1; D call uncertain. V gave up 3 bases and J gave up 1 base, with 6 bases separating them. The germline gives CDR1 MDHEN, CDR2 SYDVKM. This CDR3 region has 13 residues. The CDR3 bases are TGTGCCAGCAGTTTCGGAGGGAACACTGAAGCTTTCTTT. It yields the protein CASSFGGNTEAFF.

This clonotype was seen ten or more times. CDR3 sequence (DNA): TGTGCCTGTTTGGGGGGAAACTACGAGCAGTACTTC. Protein: CACLGGNYEQYF. J is TRBJ2-7 and V is TRBV30; D might be TRBD2 (6 bases). The CDR3 length is 12 residues. V shed 6 bases and J shed 3 bases, with 12 bases lying between them. Per germline, CDR1 GTSNPN and CDR2 SVGIG (reference sequence).

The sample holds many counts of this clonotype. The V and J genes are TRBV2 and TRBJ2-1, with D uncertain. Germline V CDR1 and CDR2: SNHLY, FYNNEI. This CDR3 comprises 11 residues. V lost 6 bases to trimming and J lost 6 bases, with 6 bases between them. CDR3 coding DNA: TGTGCCAGCAGCTCAAGCAATGAGCAGTTCTTC. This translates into CASSSSNEQFF.

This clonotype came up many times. The CDR3 loop is CASSLDNGDEQYF. The DNA for the CDR3 is TGTGCCAGCAGCTTAGATAACGGGGACGAGCAGTACTTC. The V gene is TRBV11-2, the J gene TRBJ2-7; possibly TRBD2 for D (5 bases). Trimming stripped 0 bases from V and 5 bases from J, with 8 bases between. The CDR3 spans 13 residues. Germline CDR1 reads SGHAT; CDR2 reads FQNNGV.

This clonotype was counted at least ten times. In DNA form, the CDR3 reads TGTGCCAGCAGCTTAGTAGCGGGAGGGCAAGAGACCCAGTACTTC. Encoded protein: CASSLVAGGQETQYF. The chain combines TRBV11-2 with TRBJ2-5; 11 nucleotides match TRBD2. This CDR3 region has 15 residues. V lost 1 base and J lost 2; bases outside the gene matches: 0. Germline V gene data show CDR1 as SGHAT and CDR2 as FQNNGV.

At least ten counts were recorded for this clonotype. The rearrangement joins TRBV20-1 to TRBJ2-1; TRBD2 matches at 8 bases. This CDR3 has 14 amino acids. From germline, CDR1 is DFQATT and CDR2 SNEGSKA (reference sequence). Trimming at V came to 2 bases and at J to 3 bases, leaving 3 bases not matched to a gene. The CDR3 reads CSARTLAGYNEQFF. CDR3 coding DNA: TGCAGTGCTAGAACGCTAGCGGGCTACAATGAGCAGTTCTTC.

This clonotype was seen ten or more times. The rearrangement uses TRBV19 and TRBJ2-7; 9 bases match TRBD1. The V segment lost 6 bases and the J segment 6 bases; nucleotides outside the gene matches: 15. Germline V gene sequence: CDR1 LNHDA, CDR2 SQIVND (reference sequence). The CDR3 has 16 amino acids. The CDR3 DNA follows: TGTGCCAGTAGGCCTTTTGGGACAGGGCCCTTCAGCGAGCAGTACTTC. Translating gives CASRPFGTGPFSEQYF.

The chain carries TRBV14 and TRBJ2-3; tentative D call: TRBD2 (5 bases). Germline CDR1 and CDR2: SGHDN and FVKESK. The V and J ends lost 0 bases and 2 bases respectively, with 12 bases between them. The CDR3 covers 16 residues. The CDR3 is CASSQDRGGVTDTQYF. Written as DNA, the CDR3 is TGTGCCAGCAGCCAAGACCGGGGTGGTGTCACAGATACGCAGTATTTT. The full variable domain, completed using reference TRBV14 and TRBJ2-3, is EAGVTQFPSHSVIEKGQTVTLRCDPISGHDNLYWYRRVMGKEIKFLLHFVKESKQDESGMPNNRFLAERTGGTYSTLKVQPAELEDSGVYFCASSQDRGGVTDTQYFGPGTRLTVL.

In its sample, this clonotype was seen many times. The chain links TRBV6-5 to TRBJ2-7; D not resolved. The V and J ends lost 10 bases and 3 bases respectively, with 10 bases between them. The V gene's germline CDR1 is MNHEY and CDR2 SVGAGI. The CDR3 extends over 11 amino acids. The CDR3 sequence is CATVVGYEQYF. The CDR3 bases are TGTGCCACCGTGGTGGGCTACGAGCAGTACTTC.

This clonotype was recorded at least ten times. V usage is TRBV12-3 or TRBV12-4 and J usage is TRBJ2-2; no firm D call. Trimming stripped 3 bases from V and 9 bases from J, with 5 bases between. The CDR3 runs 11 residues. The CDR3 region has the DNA TGTGCCAGCAGTTTGAAGAGGGAGCTGTTTTTT. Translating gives CASSLKRELFF.

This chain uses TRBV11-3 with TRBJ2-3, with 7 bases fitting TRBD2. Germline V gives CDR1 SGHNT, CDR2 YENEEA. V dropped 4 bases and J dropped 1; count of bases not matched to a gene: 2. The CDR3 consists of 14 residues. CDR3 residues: CASSWGGGTDTQYF. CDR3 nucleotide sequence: TGTGCCAGCAGCTGGGGGGGAGGCACAGATACGCAGTATTTT.